What follows describes a single TCR beta chain. What it binds is unknown. These data come from a study of T cell responses to AZD1222 COVID-19 vaccine. Study-wide results and limits: Following two doses of AZD1222, Spike-specific TCR breadth and depth rose. Most donors were white British and more were female, and clonal diversity was possibly underestimated.

Clones were read by immunoSEQ multiplex PCR, and TCRdb kept only the in-frame ones, dropping some. Of 120,000 or so clones listed, approximately 86% are singletons. The CDR3 has 14 residues. Germline assignment: CDR1 LNHNV and CDR2 YYDKDF (reference sequence). Trimming pared 1 base from V and 4 bases from J, leaving 10 bases between. This rearrangement joins TRBV15 to TRBJ2-5; D might be TRBD1 (6 bases). The source material was peripheral blood, sampled on day 0 of AZD1222 vaccination. The TCR was taken from an adult in good health. The CDR3 region has the DNA TGTGCCACCAGCAGAGCAGGGGCGAGAGAGACCCAGTACTTC. This encodes CATSRAGARETQYF.